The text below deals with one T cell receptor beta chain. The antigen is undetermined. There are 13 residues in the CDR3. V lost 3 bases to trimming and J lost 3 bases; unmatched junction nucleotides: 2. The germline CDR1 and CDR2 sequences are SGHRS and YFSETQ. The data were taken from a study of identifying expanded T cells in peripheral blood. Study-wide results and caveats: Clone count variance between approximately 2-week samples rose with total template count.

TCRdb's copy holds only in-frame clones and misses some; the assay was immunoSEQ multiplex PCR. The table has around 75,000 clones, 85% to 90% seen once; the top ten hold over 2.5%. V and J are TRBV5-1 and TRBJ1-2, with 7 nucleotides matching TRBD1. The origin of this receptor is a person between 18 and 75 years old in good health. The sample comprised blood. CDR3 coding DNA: TGCGCCAGCAGCTGGACAGGAGACTATGGCTACACCTTC. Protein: CASSWTGDYGYTF.